This T cell receptor (beta chain) was captured by sequencing in a study of blood T cell repertoires in COVID-19. Study in general: The cDNA or gDNA used as material had been derived from T cells, B-cell-depleted T cells, or PBMCs.

Per the original methods: Amplified reference gene primers provided the basis for estimating nucleated cell counts. Produced via immunoSEQ multiplex PCR; TCRdb's table is partial and in-frame only. V and J calls plus clone size are reproduced from that table; the DNA served to infer D and trimming. The table has roughly 220,000 clones, 70% to 90% seen once. The CDR3 has 15 residues. The V gene's germline CDR1 is LNHDA and CDR2 SQIVND (reference sequence). V lost 5 bases and J lost 2; bases outside the gene matches: 6. Living in 24 US areas, the participants were between 18 and 89 years of age. Each participant's cohort was designated according to participant-reported clinical history.

The TCR was taken from a man aged 25 to 45 with acute COVID-19. Sequenced input: PBMCs or T cells enriched from blood (not recorded which). The chain couples TRBV19 to TRBJ1-5; 7 bases match TRBD1. CDR3 nucleotide sequence: TGTGCCAGTAGTCTCGACAGGGAGGGCAATCAGCCCCAGCATTTT. It translates to CASSLDREGNQPQHF.